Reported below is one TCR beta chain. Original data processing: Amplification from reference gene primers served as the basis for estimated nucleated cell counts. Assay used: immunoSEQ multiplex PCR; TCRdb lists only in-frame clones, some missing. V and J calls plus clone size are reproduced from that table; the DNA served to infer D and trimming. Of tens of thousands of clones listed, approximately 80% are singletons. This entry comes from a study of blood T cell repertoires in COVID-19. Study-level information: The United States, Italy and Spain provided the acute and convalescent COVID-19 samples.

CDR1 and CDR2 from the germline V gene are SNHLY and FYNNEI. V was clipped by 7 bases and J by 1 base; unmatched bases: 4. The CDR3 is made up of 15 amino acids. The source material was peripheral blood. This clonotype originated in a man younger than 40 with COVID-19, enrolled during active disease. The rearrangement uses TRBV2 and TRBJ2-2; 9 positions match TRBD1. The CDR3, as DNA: TGTGCCAGCACGGGACAGGGTGGGAACACCGGGGAGCTGTTTTTT. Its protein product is CASTGQGGNTGELFF. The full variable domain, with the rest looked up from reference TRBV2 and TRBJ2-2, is EPEVTQTPSHQVTQMGQEVILRCVPISNHLYFYWYRQILGQKVEFLVSFYNNEISEKSEIFDDQFSVERPDGSNFTLKIRSTKLEDSAMYFCASTGQGGNTGELFFGEGSRLTVL.